Below are 13 T cell receptor beta chains sequenced from a single sample in a study of cytomegalovirus exposure and HLA in healthy donors (dated by TCRdb to the late 2010s). The library was made by the immunoSEQ multiplex PCR assay. For the multiplex PCR, a mixture combining 60 forward primers for TCR Vbeta segments and 13 reverse primers for TCR Jbeta segments was used. The table was pulled from immuneACCESS by TCRdb, which kept in-frame rearrangements only. Such tables lose some clones; where checked, under half of the loss comes from unresolved V genes, and the rest has no known cause. This sample has 100,000 to 150,000 clones in its table, and about two thirds of those were observed once. In total, the top ten clones hold over 4% of the sample. The sample taken for sequencing was PBMCs. These receptors originate from a man aged 55 to 70 in good health and CMV-seropositive.

The chain combines TRBV29-1 with TRBJ2-7; perhaps TRBD1 as D (6 bases). Looked up from germline, CDR1 is SQVTM and CDR2 is ANQGSEA. V lost 6 bases to trimming and J lost 0 bases, with 15 bases between them. The CDR3 is 14 amino acids. The CDR3, as DNA: TGCAGCGTCCTCAGGGGCCTAAGCTCCTACGAGCAGTACTTC. Protein product: CSVLRGLSSYEQYF.

The chain uses TRBV4-1 and TRBJ1-6; 7 bases line up with TRBD1. This CDR3 contains 18 residues. J was trimmed by 5 bases and V by 6 bases; bases with no gene match: 16. In germline, CDR1 is MGHRA, CDR2 YSYEKL. In DNA form, the CDR3 reads TGCGCCAGCAGGCGCAGGGGGGAACAGGAGATAAATAATTCACCCCTCCACTTT. This codes for CASRRRGEQEINNSPLHF.

The chain is built from TRBV5-1 and TRBJ1-5, with a weak D call TRBD1 (5 bases). Looked up from germline, CDR1 is SGHRS and CDR2 is YFSETQ. This CDR3 has 14 residues. Trimming pared 8 bases from V and 1 base from J, leaving 13 bases between. The CDR3 DNA follows: TGCGCCAGGACAGTCGCGGAGAGCAATCAGCCCCAGCATTTT. Amino acids: CARTVAESNQPQHF.

This chain uses TRBV29-1 with TRBJ1-1; D is ambiguous. The V gene lost 7 bases and the J gene lost 1 base, with 10 bases spanning the gap. The CDR3 is 12 amino acids. The germline CDR1 and CDR2 sequences are SQVTM and ANQGSEA. CDR3 residues: CSGQRRNTEAFF. In nucleotides, the CDR3 is TGCAGCGGGCAACGGAGGAACACTGAAGCTTTCTTT.

The chain has TRBV19 and TRBJ1-3; unclear D gene. Deletions cut 10 bases from V and 0 bases from J, with 16 bases between. Germline CDR1 LNHDA, CDR2 SQIVND (reference sequence). This CDR3 region has 15 residues. The CDR3 nucleotides are TGTGCCACCCGTCGATCAGTCAACTCTGGAAACACCATATATTTT. This encodes CATRRSVNSGNTIYF.

The rearrangement uses TRBV15 and TRBJ2-2; 7 bases align to TRBD2. This CDR3 has 14 residues. V shed 8 bases, J shed 0 bases, and the junction held 3 bases outside the gene matches. Looked up from germline, CDR1 is LNHNV and CDR2 is YYDKDF (reference sequence). The CDR3 sequence: CATEAGANTGELFF. The CDR3, as DNA: TGTGCCACCGAGGCGGGAGCGAACACCGGGGAGCTGTTTTTT.

This chain connects TRBV12-5 to TRBJ2-7; TRBD1 matches at 8 bases. There are 13 residues in the CDR3. Unmatched junction bases numbered 2, after V lost 6 bases and J lost 1 base. Germline V CDR1 and CDR2: LGHNT, FRNRAP. CDR3 residues: CASGGTGSYEQYF. The CDR3 DNA sequence: TGTGCTAGTGGGGGGACAGGTTCCTACGAGCAGTACTTC.

The chain joins TRBV11-3 to TRBJ2-3; D not certain. V shed 5 bases and J shed 5 bases, with 17 bases lying between them. The germline CDR1 and CDR2 sequences are SGHNT and YENEEA. The CDR3 is 15 residues long. CDR3 DNA sequence: TGTGCCAGCAGCCTTTTCGGCGGAGACGAAGATACGCAGTATTTT. Translation: CASSLFGGDEDTQYF.

J is TRBJ1-2 and V is TRBV5-8; D remains ambiguous. The CDR3 spans 13 residues. The germline V gene encodes CDR1 SGHTS and CDR2 YDEGEE. V lost 4 bases, J lost 5 bases, and 12 bases lay in between. CDR3 sequence: CASSVLLSYGYTF. As DNA, the CDR3 is TGTGCCAGCAGCGTCCTATTATCGTATGGCTACACCTTC.

The rearrangement joins TRBV6-5 to TRBJ2-1, with TRBD1 matching over 8 bases. Trimming took 6 bases from V and 8 from J; bases not matched to a gene: 12. Looked up from germline, CDR1 is MNHEY and CDR2 is SVGAGI. The CDR3 runs 15 residues. CDR3 nucleotides: TGTGCCAGCAGGCCTTCGGGACAGGAAGGTTATGAGCAGTTCTTC. It yields the protein CASRPSGQEGYEQFF.

The J gene is TRBJ2-7, the V gene TRBV6-5, with TRBD1 as a possible D gene (6 bases). The CDR3 is 11 residues long. The germline V gene has CDR1 MNHEY and CDR2 SVGAGI. CDR3 in DNA: TGTGCCAGCAGTTACTCGTCGGGGCAGGGGGTC. Residues: CASSYSSGQGV.

The chain carries TRBV5-1 and TRBJ2-3; 7 positions match TRBD2. Trimming took 0 bases from V and 1 from J; bases not matched to a gene: 8. From germline, CDR1 is SGHRS and CDR2 YFSETQ. This CDR3 is built from 17 residues. Here the CDR3 reads CASSLVRGDGGTDTQYF. In nucleotides, the CDR3 is TGCGCCAGCAGCTTGGTTCGGGGGGATGGGGGCACAGATACGCAGTATTTT. The whole variable domain, filled in from reference TRBV5-1 and TRBJ2-3, reads KAGVTQTPRYLIKTRGQQVTLSCSPISGHRSVSWYQQTPGQGLQFLFEYFSETQRNKGNFPGRFSGRQFSNSRSEMNVSTLELGDSALYLCASSLVRGDGGTDTQYFGPGTRLTVL.

This chain joins TRBV5-4 and TRBJ2-2; 8 nucleotides line up with TRBD1. V shed 4 bases and J 5 bases; nucleotides not matched to a gene: 4. Looked up from germline, CDR1 is SGHNT and CDR2 is YYREEE (reference sequence). This CDR3 has 14 amino acids. CDR3 nucleotide sequence: TGTGCCAGCAGCAAGACAGGGGATACCGGGGAGCTGTTTTTT. It encodes CASSKTGDTGELFF. The full variable domain, with the rest looked up from reference TRBV5-4 and TRBJ2-2, is ETGVTQSPTHLIKTRGQQVTLRCSSQSGHNTVSWYQQALGQGPQFIFQYYREEENGRGNFPPRFSGLQFPNYSSELNVNALELDDSALYLCASSKTGDTGELFFGEGSRLTVL.